This T cell receptor beta chain comes out of a study of T cells in Graves' hyperthyroidism and ophthalmopathy. Study-wide points: In blood, most of the thyroid clonotypes expanded above 0.001 were also present.

Any patient presenting with uncontrolled infection, other autoimmune disease, pregnancy or lactation was left out. For the diagnoses, clinical symptoms, serum thyroxine and TRAb, thyroid ultrasound and orbital computed tomography were used. PBMCs came from 9 to 10 ml fresh peripheral blood. The TCR beta CDR3 regions underwent amplification using RNA transcripts as the source. HTBI primers were used for first-round RT-PCR of the TCR CDR3. Each CDR3 protein gets one entry after TCRdb re-called the multiplex PCR reads with MiXCR. Of 300,000 to 500,000 distinct CDR3 sequences listed, over 12% were seen once; the top ten hold around 27%. This CDR3 comprises 13 residues. V lost 5 bases and J 5 bases, leaving 12 bases between the germline ends. This clonotype was seen repeatedly, ten times or more. Its antigen remains unknown.

The sample consisted of blood. The chain uses TRBV12-3 or TRBV12-4 and TRBJ1-2; a possible D gene is TRBD1 (5 bases). The clonotype comes from a man aged 45-65 years with Graves' ophthalmopathy. CDR3 nucleotides: TGTGCCAGCAGTAACACACCAGGGTATGGCTACACCTTC. Its translation: CASSNTPGYGYTF.